The clone carrying this TCR beta chain was counted at least ten times. Its antigen is as yet unknown. The data were obtained in a study of breast tumors, draining lymph nodes, adjacent tissues. Using its own MiXCR run on the multiplex PCR reads, TCRdb lists one record per CDR3 protein. The sample has 84,000 or so distinct CDR3 sequences, approximately 28% seen once. Breast cancer patients provided tissue from their axillary draining lymph nodes. Findings and caveats of the study: Luminal-like breast cancer showed significantly greater tumor-nontumor repertoire similarity than basal-like breast cancer did. Tumor TCR diversity was below lymph nodes but above nontumor tissue. The data were judged consistent with most tumor T cells coming from lymph node and expanding in tumor. Tumor T cell lymph node origin was a supported hypothesis, not proven.

This CDR3 spans 14 amino acids. In germline, CDR1 is SGHNT, CDR2 YENEEA. V lost 1 base to trimming and J lost 2 bases, with 9 bases between them. This chain links TRBV11-3 with TRBJ2-7; D gene uncertain. The source is a female donor with breast cancer. Some clones in this sample may be carry-over from other donors' samples. Sequenced: axillary lymph node tissue. The CDR3 bases are TGTGCCAGCAGCTTAGGAATTGGTGCCTACGAGCAGTACTTC. Protein product: CASSLGIGAYEQYF.